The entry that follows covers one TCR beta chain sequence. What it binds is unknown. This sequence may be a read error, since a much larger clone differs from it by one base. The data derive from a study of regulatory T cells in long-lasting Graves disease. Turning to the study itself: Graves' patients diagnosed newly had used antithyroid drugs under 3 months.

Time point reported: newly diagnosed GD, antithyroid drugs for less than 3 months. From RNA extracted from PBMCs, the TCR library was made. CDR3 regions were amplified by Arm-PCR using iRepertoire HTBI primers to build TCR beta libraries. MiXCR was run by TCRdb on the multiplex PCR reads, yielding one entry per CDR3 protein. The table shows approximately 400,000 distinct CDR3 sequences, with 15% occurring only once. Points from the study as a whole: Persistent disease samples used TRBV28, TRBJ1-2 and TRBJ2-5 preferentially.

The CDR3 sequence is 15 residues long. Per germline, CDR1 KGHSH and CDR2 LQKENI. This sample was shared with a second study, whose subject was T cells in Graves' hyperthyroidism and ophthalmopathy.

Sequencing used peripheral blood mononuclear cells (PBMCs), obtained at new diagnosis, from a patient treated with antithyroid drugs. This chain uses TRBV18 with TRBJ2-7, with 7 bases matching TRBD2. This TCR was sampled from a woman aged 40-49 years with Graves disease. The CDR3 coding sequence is TGTGCCAGCCCACCTGTAGAGCGGGATGCGGGCGAGCAGTACTTC. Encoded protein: CASPPVERDAGEQYF.